This TCR beta chain was found in a study of beta chain features in type 1 diabetes. The CDR3 spans 19 residues. J gave up 0 bases and V 7 bases, and 13 bases lay outside the gene matches. In germline, CDR1 is SEHNR, CDR2 FQNEAQ (reference sequence). Every bit of the isolated RNA underwent reverse transcription, so sequencing read expressed TCRB transcripts. Here immunoSEQ multiplex PCR was the method, and the copy in TCRdb shows in-frame clones only, minus some. This table holds under 250,000 clones, 13% to 15% found once. The specimen was naive CD4+ T cells from blood. The chain has TRBV7-9 and TRBJ2-6; TRBD1 agrees at 9 bases. The source is a woman aged 40 to 55 in good health. DNA for the CDR3: TGTGCCAGCACACTACCAGCCGGGACAGGGCTCTCTGGGGCCAACGTCCTGACTTTC. This codes for CASTLPAGTGLSGANVLTF.